Listed here is a single T cell receptor (beta chain). Its antigen remains unidentified. This specimen belongs to a study of T cell repertoires in cytomegalovirus infection. Study-level background: Shared public TCR beta signatures pointed to both CMV infection and a matching HLA type. Whole-study findings and limits: In two of eight donors, the top clonotype was HLA-C-restricted CMV-specific. The cumulative frequency of public TCR beta families identified carriers of CMV plus the relevant HLA.

TCRdb re-derived calls from the reads in MiXCR, one entry per CDR3 protein. The sample contains about 490,000 distinct CDR3 sequences, approximately 16% of which appear only once. Germline trimming cut 4 bases from V and 3 bases from J; bases unmatched to any gene: 7. The CDR3 spans 16 residues. Germline CDR1 and CDR2: KGHDR and SFDVKD. Material for sequencing was CD8+ T cells from PBMCs. This chain links TRBV24-1 with TRBJ2-2; 7 bases line up with TRBD1. This clonotype was obtained from a human donor in good health (CMV status not recorded). Some clones in this sample may be carry-over from other donors' samples. The CDR3 protein is CATSDMTGYDTGELFF. Written as DNA, the CDR3 is TGTGCCACCAGTGACATGACAGGGTACGACACCGGGGAGCTGTTTTTT.